The clone carrying this T cell receptor (beta chain) was seen a single time. Method: immunoSEQ multiplex PCR; TCRdb's copy keeps in-frame clones and lacks some. This repertoire shows a few hundred thousand clones, about 90% found once; its top ten account for 2% to 2.5%. This entry comes from a study of blood T cell repertoires in COVID-19. At the level of the study: The origin of the acute and convalescent COVID-19 samples was the United States, Italy and Spain.

Germline lookup yields CDR1 SQVTM and CDR2 ANQGSEA. V lost 5 bases and J lost 3; bases outside the gene matches: 7. The CDR3 spans 15 residues. The clonotype comes from a woman between 45 and 65 years old with acute or convalescent COVID-19. The chain has TRBV29-1 and TRBJ2-3; TRBD2 agrees at 11 bases. Sequencing input: peripheral blood. The DNA of the CDR3 is TGCAGCGTTCAAAGACTAGCGGGAAGTACAGATACGCAGTATTTT. It is translated as CSVQRLAGSTDTQYF.